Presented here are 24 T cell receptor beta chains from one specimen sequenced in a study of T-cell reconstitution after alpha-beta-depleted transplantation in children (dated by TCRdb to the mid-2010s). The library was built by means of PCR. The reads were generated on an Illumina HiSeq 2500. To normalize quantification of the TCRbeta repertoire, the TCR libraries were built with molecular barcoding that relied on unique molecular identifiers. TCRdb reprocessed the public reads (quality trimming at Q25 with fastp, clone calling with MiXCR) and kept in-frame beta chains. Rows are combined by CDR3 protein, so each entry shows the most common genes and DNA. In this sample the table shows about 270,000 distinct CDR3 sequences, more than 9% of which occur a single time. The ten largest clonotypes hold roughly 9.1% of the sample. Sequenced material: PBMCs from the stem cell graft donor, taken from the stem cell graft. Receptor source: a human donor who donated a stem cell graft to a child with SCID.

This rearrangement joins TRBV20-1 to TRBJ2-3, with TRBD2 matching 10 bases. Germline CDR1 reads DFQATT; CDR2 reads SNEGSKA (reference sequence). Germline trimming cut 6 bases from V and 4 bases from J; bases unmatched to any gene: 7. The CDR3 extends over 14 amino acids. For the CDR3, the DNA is TGCAGTGCCCCTGAGCGGGGGGGGGCAGATACGCAGTATTTT. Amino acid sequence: CSAPERGGADTQYF.

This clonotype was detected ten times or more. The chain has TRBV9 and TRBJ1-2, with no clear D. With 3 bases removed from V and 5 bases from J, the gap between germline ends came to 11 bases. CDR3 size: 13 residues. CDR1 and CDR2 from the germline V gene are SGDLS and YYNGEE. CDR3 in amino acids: CASSDRGAYGYTF. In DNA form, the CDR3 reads TGTGCCAGCAGCGACCGGGGAGCTTATGGCTACACCTTC.

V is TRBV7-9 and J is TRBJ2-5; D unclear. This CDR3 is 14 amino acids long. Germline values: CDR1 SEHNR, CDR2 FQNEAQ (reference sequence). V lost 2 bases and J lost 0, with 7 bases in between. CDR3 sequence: CASSLPQNQETQYF. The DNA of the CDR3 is TGTGCCAGCAGCTTACCACAGAACCAAGAGACCCAGTACTTC.

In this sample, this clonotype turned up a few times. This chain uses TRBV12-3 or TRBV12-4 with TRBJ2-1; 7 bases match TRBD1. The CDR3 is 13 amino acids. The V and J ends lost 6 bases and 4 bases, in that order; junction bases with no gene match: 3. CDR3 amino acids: CASRRDSYNEQFF. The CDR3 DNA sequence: TGTGCCAGCAGACGGGACAGTTACAATGAGCAGTTCTTC.

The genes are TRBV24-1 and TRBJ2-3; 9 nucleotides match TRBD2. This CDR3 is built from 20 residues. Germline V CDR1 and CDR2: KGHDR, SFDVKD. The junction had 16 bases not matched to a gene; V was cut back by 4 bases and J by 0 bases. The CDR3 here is CATSDPTSRGGPFSTDTQYF. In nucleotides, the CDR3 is TGTGCCACCAGTGACCCCACTTCGCGGGGGGGTCCCTTTAGCACAGATACGCAGTATTTT.

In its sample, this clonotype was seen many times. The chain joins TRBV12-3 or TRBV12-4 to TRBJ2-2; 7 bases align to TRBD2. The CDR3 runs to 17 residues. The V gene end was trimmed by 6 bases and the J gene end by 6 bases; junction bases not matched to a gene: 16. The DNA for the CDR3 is TGTGCCAGCAGCCTGGGGGGGTTTGAGTACAGCGCCGGGGAGCTGTTTTTT. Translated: CASSLGGFEYSAGELFF.

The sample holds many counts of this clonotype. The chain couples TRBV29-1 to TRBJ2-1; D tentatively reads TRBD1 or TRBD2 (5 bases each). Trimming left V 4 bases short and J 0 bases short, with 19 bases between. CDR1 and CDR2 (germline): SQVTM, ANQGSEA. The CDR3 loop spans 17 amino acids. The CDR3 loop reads CSVAGTRKGSSYNEQFF. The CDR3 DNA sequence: TGCAGCGTTGCAGGCACCAGGAAGGGGAGCTCCTACAATGAGCAGTTCTTC.

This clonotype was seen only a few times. The CDR3 spells CASSSTSTVSNYGYTF. The CDR3 coding sequence is TGTGCCAGCAGCTCTACCTCGACAGTATCTAACTATGGCTACACCTTC. J is TRBJ1-2 and V is TRBV7-9; D possibly corresponds to TRBD1 (5 bases). The CDR3 covers 16 residues. V was cut by 4 bases and J by 0 bases, with 15 bases left in between. The germline CDR1 and CDR2 sequences are SEHNR and FQNEAQ (reference sequence).

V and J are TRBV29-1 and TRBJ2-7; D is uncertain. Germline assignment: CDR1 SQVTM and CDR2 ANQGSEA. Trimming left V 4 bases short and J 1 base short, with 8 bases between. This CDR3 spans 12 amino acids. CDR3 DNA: TGCAGCGTTGGTCCACAGTCCTACGAGCAGTACTTC. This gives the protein CSVGPQSYEQYF.

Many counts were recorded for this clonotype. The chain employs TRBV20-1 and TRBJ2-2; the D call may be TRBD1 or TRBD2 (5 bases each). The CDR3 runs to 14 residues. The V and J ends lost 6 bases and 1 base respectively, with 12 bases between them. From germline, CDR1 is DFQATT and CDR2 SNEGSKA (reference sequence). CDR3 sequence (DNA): TGCAGTGCCCATGGGGACGGGAACACCGGGGAGCTGTTTTTT. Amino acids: CSAHGDGNTGELFF.

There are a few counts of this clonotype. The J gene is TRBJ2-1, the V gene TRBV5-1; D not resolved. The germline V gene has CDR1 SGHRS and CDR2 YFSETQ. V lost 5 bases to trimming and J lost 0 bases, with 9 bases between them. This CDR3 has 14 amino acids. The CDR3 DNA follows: TGCGCCAGCAGTTCGACTTTCTCCTACAATGAGCAGTTCTTC. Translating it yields CASSSTFSYNEQFF.

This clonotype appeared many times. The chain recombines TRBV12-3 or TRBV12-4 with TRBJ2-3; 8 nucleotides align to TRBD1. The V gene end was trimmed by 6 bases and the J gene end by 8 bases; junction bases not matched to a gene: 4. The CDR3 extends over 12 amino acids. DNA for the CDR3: TGTGCCAGCAGCCGTGACAGGGGTACGCAGTATTTT. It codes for CASSRDRGTQYF.

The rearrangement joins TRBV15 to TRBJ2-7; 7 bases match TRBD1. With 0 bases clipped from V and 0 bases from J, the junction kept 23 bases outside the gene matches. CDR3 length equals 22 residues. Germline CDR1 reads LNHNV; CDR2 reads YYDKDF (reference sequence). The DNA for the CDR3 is TGTGCCACCAGCAGAGATCCCCCTCCGATCGGGACAGTCTTTCAGAGCTCCTACGAGCAGTACTTC. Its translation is CATSRDPPPIGTVFQSSYEQYF.

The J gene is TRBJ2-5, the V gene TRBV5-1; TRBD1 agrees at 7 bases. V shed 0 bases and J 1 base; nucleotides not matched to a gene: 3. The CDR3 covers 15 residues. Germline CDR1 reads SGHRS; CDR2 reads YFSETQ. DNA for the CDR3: TGCGCCAGCAGCTTGGGGTACAGGGGCCAAGAGACCCAGTACTTC. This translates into CASSLGYRGQETQYF.

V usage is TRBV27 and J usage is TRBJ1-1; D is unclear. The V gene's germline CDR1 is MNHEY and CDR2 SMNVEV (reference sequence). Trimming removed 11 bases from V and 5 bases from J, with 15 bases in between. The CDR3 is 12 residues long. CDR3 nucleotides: TGTGCCTCGCGGCTGGGGAATACTGAAGCTTTCTTT. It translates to CASRLGNTEAFF.

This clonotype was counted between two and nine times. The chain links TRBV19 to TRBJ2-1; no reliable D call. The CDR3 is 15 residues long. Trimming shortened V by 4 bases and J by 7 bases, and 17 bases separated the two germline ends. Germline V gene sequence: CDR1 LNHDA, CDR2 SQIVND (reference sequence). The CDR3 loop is CASSNLRSRANEQFF. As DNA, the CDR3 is TGTGCCAGTAGTAATTTGCGGAGTAGGGCGAATGAGCAGTTCTTC.

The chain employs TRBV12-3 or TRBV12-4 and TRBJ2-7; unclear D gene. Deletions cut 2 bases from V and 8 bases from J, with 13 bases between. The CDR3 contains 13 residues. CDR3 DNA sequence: TGTGCCAGCAGTTTATTGCTCCGAGCCAAGCAGTACTTC. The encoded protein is CASSLLLRAKQYF.

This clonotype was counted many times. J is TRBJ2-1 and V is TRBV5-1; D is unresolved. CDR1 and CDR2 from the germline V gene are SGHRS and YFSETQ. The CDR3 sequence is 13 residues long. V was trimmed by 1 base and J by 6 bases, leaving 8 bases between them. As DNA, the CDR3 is TGCGCCAGCAGCTTGAACGGACGCAATGAGCAGTTCTTC. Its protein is CASSLNGRNEQFF.

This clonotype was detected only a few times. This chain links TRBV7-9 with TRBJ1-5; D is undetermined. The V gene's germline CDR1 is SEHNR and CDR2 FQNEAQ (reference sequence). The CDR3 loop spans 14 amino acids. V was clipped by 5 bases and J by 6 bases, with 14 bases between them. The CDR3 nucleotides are TGTGCCAGCAGCCCAGGCTCAGGAGGTCAGCCCCAGCATTTT. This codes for CASSPGSGGQPQHF.

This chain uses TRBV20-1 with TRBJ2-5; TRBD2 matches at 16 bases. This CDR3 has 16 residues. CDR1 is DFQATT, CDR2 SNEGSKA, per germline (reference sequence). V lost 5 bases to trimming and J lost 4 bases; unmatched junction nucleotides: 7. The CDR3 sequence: CSAPGLAGGQGETQYF. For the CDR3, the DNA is TGCAGTGCTCCGGGACTAGCGGGGGGGCAAGGAGAGACCCAGTACTTC.

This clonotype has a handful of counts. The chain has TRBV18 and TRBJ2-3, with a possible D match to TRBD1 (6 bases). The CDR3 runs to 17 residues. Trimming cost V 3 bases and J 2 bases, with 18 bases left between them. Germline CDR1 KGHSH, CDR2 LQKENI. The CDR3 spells CASSPQKQGRVTDTQYF. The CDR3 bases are TGTGCCAGCTCACCGCAAAAACAGGGCAGAGTCACAGATACGCAGTATTTT.

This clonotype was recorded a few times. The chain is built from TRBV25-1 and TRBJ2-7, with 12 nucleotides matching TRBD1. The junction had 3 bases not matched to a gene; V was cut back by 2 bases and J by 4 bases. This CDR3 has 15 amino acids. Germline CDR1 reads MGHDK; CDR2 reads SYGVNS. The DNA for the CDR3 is TGTGCCAGCAGTGAACCGGGACAGGGGGCTTACGAGCAGTACTTC. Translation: CASSEPGQGAYEQYF.

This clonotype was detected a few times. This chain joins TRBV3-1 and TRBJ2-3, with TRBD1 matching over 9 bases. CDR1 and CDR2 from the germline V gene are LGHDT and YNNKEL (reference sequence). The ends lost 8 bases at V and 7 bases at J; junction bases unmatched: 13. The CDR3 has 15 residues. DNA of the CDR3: TGTGCCAGCTCCCAAGTGGGGACAGGGACACATACGCAGTATTTT. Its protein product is CASSQVGTGTHTQYF.

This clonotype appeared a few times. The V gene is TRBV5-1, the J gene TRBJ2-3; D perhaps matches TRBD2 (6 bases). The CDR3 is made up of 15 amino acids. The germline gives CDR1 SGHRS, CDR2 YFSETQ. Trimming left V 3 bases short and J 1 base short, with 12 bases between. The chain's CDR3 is CASSSEPGGTDTQYF. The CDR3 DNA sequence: TGCGCCAGCAGCTCCGAACCGGGAGGCACAGATACGCAGTATTTT.